The rows below give T cell receptor beta chains drawn from one sample of a study of regulatory T cells in long-lasting Graves disease. TCRdb re-derived calls from the multiplex PCR reads in MiXCR, one entry per CDR3 protein. The sample carries 600,000 to 650,000 distinct CDR3 sequences, roughly 15% recorded once. This sample was also put to use in a study of T cells in Graves' hyperthyroidism and ophthalmopathy.

Sequencing was performed on peripheral blood mononuclear cells (PBMCs), taken at new diagnosis, from a patient treated with antithyroid drugs. These receptors were obtained from a woman in her twenties or thirties with Graves disease. Both conserved end residues are part of each CDR3. The D gene is left open where the match is weak.

j_call d_call v_call cdr3_aa
TRBJ1-5 - TRBV6-1 CASSDFRQDSNQPQHF
TRBJ2-2 - TRBV7-2 CASSLRSLRDTGELFF
TRBJ2-2 TRBD1 TRBV5-4 CASSGKAGGALNTGELFF
TRBJ2-1 TRBD2 TRBV6-1 CASSTTSGRVEQFF
TRBJ2-5 - TRBV7-9 CASSRTGPVAQYF
TRBJ2-7 - TRBV7-8 CASSLVGHGSGYEQYF
TRBJ1-5 TRBD1 TRBV19 CASRERDRVWGAGNQPQHF
TRBJ1-2 TRBD1 TRBV7-8 CASSRGTGSYGYTF
TRBJ2-5 - TRBV7-8 CASSFVAQETQYF
TRBJ1-2 - TRBV2 CASRYLGAGEYGYTF
TRBJ1-1 - TRBV24-1 CATSPAGRTEAFF
TRBJ2-7 - TRBV28 CASRGAGRSGEQYF
TRBJ1-4 - TRBV2 CASSRTGMGEKLFF
TRBJ2-5 - TRBV29-1 CSVQRAPMKETQYF
TRBJ2-1 TRBD2 TRBV10-3 CAISEFGTRNNEQFF
TRBJ2-3 - TRBV28 CAAGGPPYYF
TRBJ1-5 - TRBV6-2/TRBV6-3 CASSSSSGPQHF
TRBJ1-1 - TRBV5-1 CASSRSNKDSAIPTEAFF
TRBJ1-1 - TRBV20-1 CSATKGSGFGTEAFF
TRBJ1-6 - TRBV14 CASSQDWTNSPLHF
TRBJ1-4 TRBD1 TRBV28 CASSPDRVIGGELFF
TRBJ2-7 - TRBV11-2 CASRSLDGTYEQYF
TRBJ2-7 - TRBV29-1 CSATDSDSYEQYF
TRBJ2-7 - TRBV5-1 CASSLADSTTYEQYF
TRBJ2-6 TRBD1 TRBV7-9 CASSFHRDRGPGANVLTF
TRBJ1-1 - TRBV19 CASKQGMNTEAFF
TRBJ2-1 TRBD2 TRBV9 CASSTSERGVWGEQFF
TRBJ1-2 - TRBV30 CAWSGGVGGYTF
TRBJ1-1 - TRBV12-3/TRBV12-4 CASSFQRYTEAFF
TRBJ2-5 - TRBV20-1 CSATGQLYPEVGTQYF
TRBJ2-7 - TRBV20-1 CSAPRRSSYEQYF
TRBJ1-6 - TRBV4-1 CASSQVGGQPMALHF
TRBJ1-5 - TRBV6-1 CASSETVTHLNQPQHF
TRBJ1-1 - TRBV20-1 CSAYSGNTEAFF
TRBJ1-5 - TRBV28 CASTRLGAGSNQPQHF
TRBJ1-2 TRBD1 TRBV30 CAWSFPAGGRYGYTF
TRBJ2-1 - TRBV20-1 CSARAGGFNEQFF
TRBJ1-1 - TRBV12-3/TRBV12-4 CASSLSGRGRGTEAFF
TRBJ2-5 TRBD1 TRBV20-1 CSAYRGNQETQYF
TRBJ1-5 - TRBV28 CASTRGNQPQHF